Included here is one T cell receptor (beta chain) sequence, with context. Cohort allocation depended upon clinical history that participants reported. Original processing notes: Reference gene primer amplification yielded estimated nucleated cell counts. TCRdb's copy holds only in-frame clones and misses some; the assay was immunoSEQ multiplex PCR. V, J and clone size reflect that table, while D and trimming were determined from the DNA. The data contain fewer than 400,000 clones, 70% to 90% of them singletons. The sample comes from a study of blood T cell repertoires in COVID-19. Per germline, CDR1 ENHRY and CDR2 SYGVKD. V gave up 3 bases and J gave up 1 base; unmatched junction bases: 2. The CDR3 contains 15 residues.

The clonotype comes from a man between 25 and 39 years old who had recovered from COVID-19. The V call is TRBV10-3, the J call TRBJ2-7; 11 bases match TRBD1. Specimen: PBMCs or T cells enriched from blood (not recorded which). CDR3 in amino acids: CAISDGTGGSYEQYF. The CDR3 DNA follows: TGTGCCATCAGTGACGGGACAGGGGGATCCTACGAGCAGTACTTC.